The clone carrying this T cell receptor beta chain showed up just a few times. Its antigen remains unknown. Germline V gene data show CDR1 as LNHDA and CDR2 as SQIVND (reference sequence). There are 16 residues in the CDR3. V gave up 3 bases and J gave up 4 bases; unmatched junction bases: 11. Vbeta (60) and Jbeta (13) primers were used in the PCR. Clones were read by immunoSEQ multiplex PCR, and TCRdb kept only the in-frame ones, dropping some. Among about 76,000 clones, about 78% were seen once, and the ten largest hold 8% to 10%. This sample was taken from a study of cytomegalovirus exposure and HLA in healthy donors. Study observations and caveats: Per a prior analysis, the majority of TCR beta V segments were productive roughly 87% or roughly 30% of the time.

V gene TRBV19 combines with J gene TRBJ2-5, with 7 bases matching TRBD2. This TCR came from a woman aged 35 to 49 in good health and CMV-seropositive. Source material: PBMCs. The CDR3 is CASSIGGVRSGETQYF. The CDR3 coding sequence is TGTGCCAGTAGTATTGGGGGGGTGCGAAGTGGAGAGACCCAGTACTTC.